The clone carrying this T cell receptor (beta chain) was recorded a few times. The antigen is not known. The CDR3 is 15 residues long. Germline V gives CDR1 MDHEN, CDR2 SYDVKM. V shed 4 bases and J shed 1 base, with 8 bases lying between them. The sample originates from a study of CD8+ T cells in alopecia areata. Study-level points and caveats: More clonal than normal scalp was lesional scalp, particularly alopecia totalis/universalis. Resident alphabeta T cells of normal skin are also sequenced in scalp samples.

Sequencing templates came from extracted RNA that was reverse transcribed into cDNA. The table came from immunoSEQ multiplex PCR; TCRdb's copy has only in-frame clones and leaves some out. The sample lists 65,000 to 95,000 clones, roughly 51% occurring once. This TCR derives from a human donor with alopecia areata. The sequenced material came from NKG2D-high CD8+ T cells sorted from blood. V is TRBV28 and J is TRBJ2-6, with D hard to call. The CDR3 spells CASSSRRSGANVLTF. The CDR3 nucleotides are TGTGCCAGCAGTTCCCGACGGTCTGGGGCCAACGTCCTGACTTTC.